Following are 18 T cell receptor beta chains from one sample sequenced in a study of blood T cell repertoires in COVID-19. The protocol was immunoSEQ multiplex PCR, while the TCRdb copy is restricted to in-frame clones and leaves out a portion. The sample gives fewer than 300,000 clones, about 89% of which show up once; 2% to 2.5% is in the top ten. Sequences were obtained from peripheral blood. Receptors originate from a woman in her 30s with COVID-19, enrolled during active disease.

This rearrangement joins TRBV19 to TRBJ1-5; 7 positions agree with TRBD1. The germline V gene encodes CDR1 LNHDA and CDR2 SQIVND (reference sequence). With V trimmed by 6 bases and J by 7 bases, 9 bases remained unmatched. The CDR3 is made up of 14 amino acids. In DNA, the CDR3 is TGTGCCAGTAGCATCCTGGGACAGTCGCAGCCCCAGCATTTT. It encodes CASSILGQSQPQHF.

V usage is TRBV11-3 and J usage is TRBJ2-1; a weak D match, TRBD2 (5 bases). Germline V CDR1 and CDR2: SGHNT, YENEEA. The CDR3 extends over 16 amino acids. The germline V and J ends were trimmed by 5 bases and 3 bases, with 17 bases remaining between them. The CDR3 coding sequence is TGTGCCAGCAGCCCTACCCCCACCGCGGGCTACAATGAGCAGTTCTTC. It translates to CASSPTPTAGYNEQFF.

The chain joins TRBV5-1 to TRBJ1-1; 7 bases fit TRBD1. V dropped 0 bases and J dropped 1; count of bases not matched to a gene: 3. CDR1 is SGHRS and CDR2 is YFSETQ in the germline V gene. The CDR3 has 15 amino acids. The CDR3 protein is CASSLDHRGNTEAFF. In DNA form, the CDR3 reads TGCGCCAGCAGCTTGGATCACAGGGGGAACACTGAAGCTTTCTTT.

The chain links TRBV9 to TRBJ2-2; possibly TRBD1 for D (6 bases). Deletions cut 3 bases from V and 0 bases from J, with 9 bases between. Germline V CDR1 and CDR2: SGDLS, YYNGEE. This CDR3 is 15 amino acids long. The CDR3 DNA sequence: TGTGCCAGCAGCGCTGGACAGCCGAACACCGGGGAGCTGTTTTTT. Translating it yields CASSAGQPNTGELFF.

This chain links TRBV7-9 with TRBJ2-1, with TRBD2 matching over 7 bases. This CDR3 is built from 15 residues. J gave up 7 bases and V 2 bases, and 8 bases lay outside the gene matches. Germline V lookup: CDR1 SEHNR, CDR2 FQNEAQ (reference sequence). The CDR3 reads CASSLIGGSVNEQFF. CDR3 coding DNA: TGTGCCAGCAGCTTAATAGGCGGGAGTGTTAATGAGCAGTTCTTC. Full variable domain (rest looked up from reference TRBV7-9 and TRBJ2-1): DTGVSQNPRHKITKRGQNVTFRCDPISEHNRLYWYRQTLGQGPEFLTYFQNEAQLEKSRLLSDRFSAERPKGSFSTLEIQRTEQGDSAMYLCASSLIGGSVNEQFFGPGTRLTVL.

This chain links TRBV15 with TRBJ2-3; perhaps TRBD2 as D (6 bases). V was trimmed by 0 bases and J by 5 bases, leaving 18 bases between them. Per the germline V gene, CDR1 is LNHNV and CDR2 is YYDKDF (reference sequence). CDR3 length: 17 residues. CDR3 nucleotide sequence: TGTGCCACCAGCAGAGATCAGGGAGGTCAGAAGAGAGATACGCAGTATTTT. This codes for CATSRDQGGQKRDTQYF. Variable domain in full (rest from reference TRBV15 and TRBJ2-3): DAMVIQNPRYQVTQFGKPVTLSCSQTLNHNVMYWYQQKSSQAPKLLFHYYDKDFNNEADTPDNFQSRRPNTSFCFLDIRSPGLGDTAMYLCATSRDQGGQKRDTQYFGPGTRLTVL.

V and J are TRBV19 and TRBJ2-6; 7 bases are shared with TRBD1. The length of the CDR3 is 18 residues. Germline V gene sequence: CDR1 LNHDA, CDR2 SQIVND (reference sequence). The junction had 10 bases not matched to a gene; V was cut back by 5 bases and J by 0 bases. The CDR3 is CASSPQGQITSGANVLTF. As DNA, the CDR3 is TGTGCCAGTAGTCCCCAGGGACAGATTACCTCTGGGGCCAACGTCCTGACTTTC.

This chain uses TRBV10-3 with TRBJ2-2; perhaps TRBD1 as D (6 bases). The germline V gene encodes CDR1 ENHRY and CDR2 SYGVKD. The CDR3 totals 16 residues. Deletions cut 0 bases from V and 0 bases from J, with 8 bases between. The CDR3 DNA follows: TGTGCCATCAGTGAGTCGGGACACGCGAACACCGGGGAGCTGTTTTTT. It specifies CAISESGHANTGELFF.

This chain uses TRBV30 with TRBJ2-1; TRBD2 matches 9 bases. Germline CDR1 is GTSNPN and CDR2 is SVGIG (reference sequence). V trimming: 4 bases; J trimming: 12 bases; junction bases outside the gene matches: 10. CDR3 length equals 13 residues. The CDR3 protein is CAWMRREGRGQFF. CDR3 sequence (DNA): TGTGCCTGGATGAGGCGGGAGGGCCGTGGGCAGTTCTTC.

V usage is TRBV7-2 and J usage is TRBJ1-1; TRBD1 matches 7 bases. The J segment lost 0 bases and the V segment lost 6 bases, leaving 4 bases of the junction unmatched. The germline CDR1 and CDR2 sequences are SGHTA and FQGNSA. This CDR3 has 14 amino acids. The DNA for the CDR3 is TGTGCCAGCAGATCGACAGGGATGAACACTGAAGCTTTCTTT. Translation: CASRSTGMNTEAFF.

The table lists this clone with a count of one. This chain connects TRBV7-9 to TRBJ1-2, with 7 positions matching TRBD1. The CDR3 extends over 16 amino acids. The junction had 7 bases not matched to a gene; V was cut back by 1 base and J by 2 bases. Germline V gives CDR1 SEHNR, CDR2 FQNEAQ (reference sequence). CDR3 in DNA: TGTGCCAGCAGCTTAGATTTAGGACAGGAGAACTATGGCTACACCTTC. This gives the protein CASSLDLGQENYGYTF.

V usage is TRBV19 and J usage is TRBJ1-1, with unresolved D. V lost 5 bases, J lost 2 bases, and 6 bases lay in between. The CDR3 has 12 residues. CDR1 and CDR2 from the germline V gene are LNHDA and SQIVND (reference sequence). The CDR3 is CASSYYNTEAFF. DNA of the CDR3: TGTGCCAGTAGTTACTATAACACTGAAGCTTTCTTT.

The chain is built from TRBV10-2 and TRBJ2-1; 15 bases are shared with TRBD2. Germline V gene lookup returns CDR1 WSHSY and CDR2 SAAADI. V gave up 6 bases and J gave up 3 bases; unmatched junction bases: 12. This CDR3 comprises 19 residues. The DNA for the CDR3 is TGCGCCAGCAGGGATACGGGACTAGCGGGAGGAAAGTACTACAATGAGCAGTTCTTC. It translates to CASRDTGLAGGKYYNEQFF.

This chain joins TRBV2 and TRBJ1-2; 7 positions agree with TRBD1. Unmatched junction bases numbered 6, after V lost 10 bases and J lost 4 bases. Per the germline V gene, CDR1 is SNHLY and CDR2 is FYNNEI. This CDR3 is 12 amino acids long. The CDR3 loop reads CATTDRFYGYTF. DNA for the CDR3: TGTGCCACAACGGACAGGTTCTATGGCTACACCTTC.

This chain links TRBV15 with TRBJ2-7; 7 bases are a match to TRBD1. Germline V CDR1 and CDR2: LNHNV, YYDKDF (reference sequence). CDR3 length equals 14 residues. The junction had 2 bases not matched to a gene; V was cut back by 0 bases and J by 3 bases. This CDR3 reads CATSREGQNYEQYF. The CDR3 bases are TGTGCCACCAGCAGAGAGGGACAGAACTACGAGCAGTACTTC.

This clone was found a few times. The chain links TRBV11-2 to TRBJ2-1; a weak D match, TRBD2 (5 bases). Germline-derived CDR1 and CDR2 are SGHAT and FQNNGV. V was pared by 5 bases and J by 6 bases, with 14 bases between. This CDR3 has 14 residues. The CDR3 loop is CASSPDRTANEQFF. The CDR3 DNA reads TGTGCCAGCAGCCCCGACCGGACTGCCAATGAGCAGTTCTTC.

The chain combines TRBV11-2 with TRBJ1-6; 7 bases are shared with TRBD1. The CDR3 is 17 residues long. Germline CDR1 is SGHAT and CDR2 is FQNNGV. The V and J ends lost 3 bases and 8 bases, in that order; junction bases with no gene match: 13. The chain's CDR3 is CASSLFTGAAADSPLHF. DNA for the CDR3: TGTGCCAGCAGCTTGTTCACAGGGGCCGCAGCGGATTCACCCCTCCACTTT.

About this clone itself: One junction end does not reproduce the germline sequence, and a read error may be involved. This rearrangement joins TRBV27 to TRBJ2-5; unclear D gene. Looked up from germline, CDR1 is MNHEY and CDR2 is SMNVEV (reference sequence). CDR3 length: 13 amino acids. Here the CDR3 reads CASSPAYQETKYF. In nucleotides, the CDR3 is TGTGCCAGCAGCCCAGCGTACCAAGAGACCAAGTACTTC.